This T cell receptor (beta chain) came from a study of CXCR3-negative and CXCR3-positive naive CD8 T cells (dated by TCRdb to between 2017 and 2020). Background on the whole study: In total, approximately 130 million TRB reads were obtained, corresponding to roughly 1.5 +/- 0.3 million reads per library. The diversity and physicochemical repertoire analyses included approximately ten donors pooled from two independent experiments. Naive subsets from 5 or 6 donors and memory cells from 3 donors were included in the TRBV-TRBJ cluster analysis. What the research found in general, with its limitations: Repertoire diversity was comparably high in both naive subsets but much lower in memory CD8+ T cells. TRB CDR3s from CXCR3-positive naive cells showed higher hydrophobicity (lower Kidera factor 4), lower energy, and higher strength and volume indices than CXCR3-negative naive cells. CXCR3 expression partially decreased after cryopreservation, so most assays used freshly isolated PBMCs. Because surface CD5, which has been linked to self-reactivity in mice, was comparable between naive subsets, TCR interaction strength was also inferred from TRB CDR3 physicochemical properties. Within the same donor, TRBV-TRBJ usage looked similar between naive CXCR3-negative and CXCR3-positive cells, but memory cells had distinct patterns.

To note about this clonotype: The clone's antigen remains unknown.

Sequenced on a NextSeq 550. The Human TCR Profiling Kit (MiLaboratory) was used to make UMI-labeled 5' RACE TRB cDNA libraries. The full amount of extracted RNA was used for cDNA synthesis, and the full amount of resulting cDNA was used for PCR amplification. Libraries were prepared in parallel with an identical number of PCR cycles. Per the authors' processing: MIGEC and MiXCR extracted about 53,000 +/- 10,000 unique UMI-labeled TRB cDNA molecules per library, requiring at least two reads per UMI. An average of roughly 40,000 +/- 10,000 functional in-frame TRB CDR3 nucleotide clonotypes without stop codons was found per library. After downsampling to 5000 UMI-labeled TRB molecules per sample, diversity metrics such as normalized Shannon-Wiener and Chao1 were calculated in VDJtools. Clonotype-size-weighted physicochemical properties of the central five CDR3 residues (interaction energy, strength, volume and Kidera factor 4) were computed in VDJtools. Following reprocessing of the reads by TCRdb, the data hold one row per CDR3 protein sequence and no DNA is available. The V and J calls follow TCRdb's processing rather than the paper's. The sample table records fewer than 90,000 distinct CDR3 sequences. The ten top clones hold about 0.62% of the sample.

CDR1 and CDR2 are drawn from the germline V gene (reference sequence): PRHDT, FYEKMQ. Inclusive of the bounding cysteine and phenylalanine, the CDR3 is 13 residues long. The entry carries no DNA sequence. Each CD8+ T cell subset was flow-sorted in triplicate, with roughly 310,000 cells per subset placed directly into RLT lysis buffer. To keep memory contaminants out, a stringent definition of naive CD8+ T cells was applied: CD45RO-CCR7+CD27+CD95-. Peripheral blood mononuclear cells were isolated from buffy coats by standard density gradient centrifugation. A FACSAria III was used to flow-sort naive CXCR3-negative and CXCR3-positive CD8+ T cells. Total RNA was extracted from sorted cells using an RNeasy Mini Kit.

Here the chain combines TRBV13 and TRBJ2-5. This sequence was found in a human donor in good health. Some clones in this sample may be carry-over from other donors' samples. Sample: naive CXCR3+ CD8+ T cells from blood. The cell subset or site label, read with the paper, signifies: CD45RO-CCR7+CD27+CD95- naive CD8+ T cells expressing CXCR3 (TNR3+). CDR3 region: CASSLVLEETQYF.